Shown below are 26 T cell receptor beta chains from a single sample sequenced in a study of T cells in lung cancer brain metastases. Libraries were prepared by immunoSEQ multiplex PCR; TCRdb keeps only in-frame clonotypes and omits some of them. The repertoire holds some 3,000 clones, just over 90% seen once, with approximately 4.7% in the top ten. The sequenced sample was tumor tissue from the primary lung tumor. These receptors were obtained from a woman in her forties or fifties with non-small cell lung cancer.

The chain links TRBV30 to TRBJ1-5; no clear D. V shed 1 base and J shed 4 bases, with 11 bases lying between them. The CDR3 runs 14 residues. CDR1 GTSNPN and CDR2 SVGIG come from the germline V gene (reference sequence). The CDR3 sequence is CAWSATKPNQPQHF. Here the CDR3 DNA reads TGTGCCTGGAGTGCCACTAAGCCGAATCAGCCCCAGCATTTT.

V gene TRBV7-2 combines with J gene TRBJ2-3; 8 nucleotides match TRBD1. The CDR3 is 16 amino acids. Germline V gene lookup returns CDR1 SGHTA and CDR2 FQGNSA. V lost 5 bases and J lost 1; bases outside the gene matches: 8. The CDR3, as DNA: TGTGCCAGCAGCACCTTGGACAGGGTCGGCACAGATACGCAGTATTTT. This gives the protein CASSTLDRVGTDTQYF.

Here the CDR3 reads CATLPGTVNTEAFF. The CDR3 region has the DNA TGTGCCACACTTCCCGGGACGGTGAACACTGAAGCTTTCTTT. The J gene is TRBJ1-1, the V gene TRBV7-8, with TRBD1 as a possible D gene (5 bases). Looked up from germline, CDR1 is SGHVS and CDR2 is FQNEAQ. The CDR3 runs 14 residues. V shed 10 bases and J shed 0 bases, with 15 bases lying between them. The full variable domain, rest sourced from reference TRBV7-8 and TRBJ1-1, is GAGVSQSPRYKVAKRGQDVALRCDPISGHVSLFWYQQALGQGPEFLTYFQNEAQLDKSGLPSDRFFAERPEGSVSTLKIQRTQQEDSAVYLCATLPGTVNTEAFFGQGTRLTVV.

V gene TRBV28 combines with J gene TRBJ2-3; D remains unclear. Trimming took off 4 bases at V and 7 bases at J, with 6 bases between the two ends. The CDR3 totals 11 residues. The germline V gene encodes CDR1 MDHEN and CDR2 SYDVKM. The DNA for the CDR3 is TGTGCCAGCAGTTCCCCGAATACGCAGTATTTT. It translates to CASSSPNTQYF.

A note on this clone: Sequence at one end of the junction differs from germline and may be a read error. The chain joins TRBV4-2 to TRBJ2-7; 16 bases line up with TRBD2. In germline, CDR1 is LGHNA, CDR2 YNFKEQ. The CDR3 contains 18 residues. For the CDR3, the DNA is TGTGCTAGCAGCCCGTCCGGGGGACTAGCGGGAGGGCCGGACGAGCAGTACTTC. This gives the protein CASSPSGGLAGGPDEQYF.

The chain has TRBV28 and TRBJ2-5; the D gene is possibly TRBD1 (7 bases). This CDR3 is 15 amino acids long. V was shortened by 2 bases and J by 6 bases, with 16 bases between the two germline ends. Germline-derived CDR1 and CDR2 are MDHEN and SYDVKM. CDR3 sequence reads: CASSLRAGGSKTQYF. Written as DNA, the CDR3 is TGTGCCAGCAGTTTACGGGCAGGGGGGTCGAAGACCCAGTACTTC. Full variable domain (missing parts from reference TRBV28 and TRBJ2-5): DVKVTQSSRYLVKRTGEKVFLECVQDMDHENMFWYRQDPGLGLRLIYFSYDVKMKEKGDIPEGYSVSREKKERFSLILESASTNQTSMYLCASSLRAGGSKTQYFGPGTRLLVL.

This clone was found once. The chain is built from TRBV6-1 and TRBJ1-2; D gene ambiguous. V shed 1 base and J shed 4 bases, with 13 bases lying between them. Germline assignment: CDR1 MNHNS and CDR2 SASEGT. The length of the CDR3 is 15 residues. The CDR3 bases are TGTGCCAGCAGTGAAGTCATGGCGGCTCCCTATGGCTACACCTTC. It translates to CASSEVMAAPYGYTF.

CDR3 amino acids: CASSLMAGGTDTQYF. The CDR3 nucleotides read TGTGCCAGCAGCCTAATGGCAGGGGGGACAGATACGCAGTATTTT. V and J are TRBV14 and TRBJ2-3; D is perhaps TRBD1 (7 bases). CDR3 size: 15 residues. Germline assignment: CDR1 SGHDN and CDR2 FVKESK. V lost 4 bases, J lost 3 bases, and 14 bases lay in between.

CDR3 sequence (DNA): TGTGCCAGCAGCGCCGAGGGGACTATCGAGACCCAGTACTTC. The encoded protein is CASSAEGTIETQYF. V is TRBV9 and J is TRBJ2-5; 7 bases match TRBD2. The CDR3 totals 14 residues. The germline CDR1 and CDR2 sequences are SGDLS and YYNGEE. Trimming removed 3 bases from V and 5 bases from J; junction bases left unmatched: 7. Drawing the rest from reference TRBV9 and TRBJ2-5, the complete variable domain is DSGVTQTPKHLITATGQRVTLRCSPRSGDLSVYWYQQSLDQGLQFLIQYYNGEERAKGNILERFSAQQFPDLHSELNLSSLELGDSALYFCASSAEGTIETQYFGPGTRLLVL.

This CDR3 is CASSDNRTPQWGYTF. DNA of the CDR3: TGTGCCAGCAGTGATAACCGAACACCCCAATGGGGCTACACCTTC. The chain is built from TRBV6-1 and TRBJ1-2; D is undetermined. Germline assignment: CDR1 MNHNS and CDR2 SASEGT. Between the trimmed V and J ends, which lost 3 bases and 8 bases, there was a span of 19 bases. The CDR3 covers 15 residues.

In this sample, this clone turned up once. This chain links TRBV30 with TRBJ2-7; TRBD2 matches at 14 bases. CDR1 is GTSNPN and CDR2 is SVGIG in the germline V gene (reference sequence). CDR3 size: 16 residues. Trimming cost V 2 bases and J 4 bases; bases outside gene matches: 7. Here the CDR3 reads CAWSHPRTSGRYEQYF. The CDR3 DNA follows: TGTGCCTGGAGTCATCCTCGGACTAGCGGGAGGTACGAGCAGTACTTC.

The rearrangement joins TRBV5-6 to TRBJ2-7, with D unclear. Germline V gives CDR1 SGHDT, CDR2 YYEEEE. Deletions cut 2 bases from V and 2 bases from J, with 8 bases between. The CDR3 covers 13 residues. The CDR3 spells CASSFGPTYEQYF. CDR3 nucleotide sequence: TGTGCCAGCAGCTTCGGGCCTACCTACGAGCAGTACTTC. Full variable domain (missing parts from reference TRBV5-6 and TRBJ2-7): DAGVTQSPTHLIKTRGQQVTLRCSPKSGHDTVSWYQQALGQGPQFIFQYYEEEERQRGNFPDRFSGHQFPNYSSELNVNALLLGDSALYLCASSFGPTYEQYFGPGTRLTVT.

This clone was recorded only once. The chain carries TRBV5-6 and TRBJ1-4, with a tentative D call TRBD1 (6 bases). Germline CDR1 is SGHDT and CDR2 is YYEEEE. With 4 bases removed from V and 7 bases from J, the gap between germline ends came to 17 bases. The CDR3 is made up of 15 amino acids. This CDR3 reads CASSLRQGPGEKLFF. The DNA for the CDR3 is TGTGCCAGCAGCCTCAGGCAGGGGCCGGGTGAAAAACTGTTTTTT.

This sequence joins TRBV7-2 and TRBJ2-3; 10 positions match TRBD1. Unmatched junction bases numbered 8, after V lost 2 bases and J lost 3 bases. Germline CDR1 is SGHTA and CDR2 is FQGNSA. The CDR3 has 17 amino acids. The CDR3 spells CASSLSRWDRGTDTQYF. The CDR3 DNA reads as TGTGCCAGCAGCTTATCTCGCTGGGACAGGGGTACAGATACGCAGTATTTT. The full variable domain, its missing parts supplied by reference TRBV7-2 and TRBJ2-3, is GAGVSQSPSNKVTEKGKDVELRCDPISGHTALYWYRQSLGQGLEFLIYFQGNSAPDKSGLPSDRFSAERTGGSVSTLTIQRTQQEDSAVYLCASSLSRWDRGTDTQYFGPGTRLTVL.

Regarding this clone: The sample has other DNA sequences that encode this CDR3 too. The chain has TRBV15 and TRBJ2-7; D might be TRBD1 (6 bases). The CDR3 loop spans 12 amino acids. The V end lost 5 bases, the J end lost 4 bases, and 9 bases lay between the germline ends. CDR1 is LNHNV and CDR2 is YYDKDF in the germline V gene (reference sequence). Here the CDR3 reads CATSGQSYEQYF. The DNA of the CDR3 is TGTGCCACCAGCGGACAGTCTTACGAGCAGTACTTC.

The chain links TRBV9 to TRBJ2-7; 7 bases are a match to TRBD2. The V gene's germline CDR1 is SGDLS and CDR2 YYNGEE. The CDR3 loop spans 14 amino acids. Losses at the gene ends were 4 bases for V and 2 bases for J; bases not matched to a gene: 6. This chain's CDR3 is CASSPMSGTYEQYF. The CDR3 coding sequence is TGTGCCAGCAGCCCAATGAGCGGGACCTACGAGCAGTACTTC. Based on the CDR3 plus reference TRBV9 and TRBJ2-7, the full variable domain is DSGVTQTPKHLITATGQRVTLRCSPRSGDLSVYWYQQSLDQGLQFLIQYYNGEERAKGNILERFSAQQFPDLHSELNLSSLELGDSALYFCASSPMSGTYEQYFGPGTRLTVT.

The rearrangement links TRBV5-1 to TRBJ1-1; no firm D call. This CDR3 has 12 amino acids. The germline gives CDR1 SGHRS, CDR2 YFSETQ. Trimming pared 5 bases from V and 7 bases from J, leaving 12 bases between. The CDR3 bases are TGCGCCAGCAGTTTTGGGTGGGGTGAAGCTTTCTTT. Protein sequence: CASSFGWGEAFF.

This clone occurred once. The rearrangement uses TRBV12-5 and TRBJ2-5, with D perhaps matching TRBD2 (6 bases). V was shortened by 0 bases and J by 4 bases, with 9 bases between the two germline ends. The CDR3 is 14 residues long. Germline V CDR1 and CDR2: LGHNT, FRNRAP. CDR3 sequence (DNA): TGTGCTAGTGGTTTGGTAAGAGCGGGAGAGACCCAGTACTTC. Its protein is CASGLVRAGETQYF.

This chain links TRBV11-1 with TRBJ2-2; TRBD1 matches at 9 bases. V gave up 3 bases and J gave up 4 bases; unmatched junction bases: 3. The CDR3 spans 15 residues. Germline V lookup: CDR1 SGHAT, CDR2 FQDESV (reference sequence). The CDR3 reads CASSLTGGRTGELFF. CDR3 DNA: TGTGCCAGCAGCTTGACAGGGGGTCGCACCGGGGAGCTGTTTTTT.

CDR3 residues: CASSRRIGNTIYF. The CDR3 nucleotides are TGTGCCAGTAGTAGAAGAATAGGAAACACCATATATTTT. The chain combines TRBV19 with TRBJ1-3; D gene ambiguous. CDR1 is LNHDA and CDR2 is SQIVND in the germline V gene (reference sequence). This CDR3 is 13 amino acids long. The ends were cut back, 4 bases at V and 4 bases at J, with 8 bases in the middle.

This chain joins TRBV9 and TRBJ2-1; 8 bases fit TRBD2. This CDR3 is built from 16 residues. The trim removed 3 bases at V and 3 bases at J, leaving 8 bases unmatched. Germline V gene sequence: CDR1 SGDLS, CDR2 YYNGEE. CDR3 nucleotides: TGTGCCAGCAGCGATATCGGGCTAGCGGGCTACAATGAGCAGTTCTTC. Its protein product is CASSDIGLAGYNEQFF. The variable domain in full, with the rest retrieved from reference TRBV9 and TRBJ2-1, is DSGVTQTPKHLITATGQRVTLRCSPRSGDLSVYWYQQSLDQGLQFLIQYYNGEERAKGNILERFSAQQFPDLHSELNLSSLELGDSALYFCASSDIGLAGYNEQFFGPGTRLTVL.

The rearrangement uses TRBV28 and TRBJ1-3; D remains ambiguous. With 3 bases removed from V and 0 bases from J, the gap between germline ends came to 18 bases. Germline lookup yields CDR1 MDHEN and CDR2 SYDVKM. CDR3 length equals 18 residues. The CDR3 bases are TGTGCCAGCAGTTTTGAGGAGGGCTTGTATCCCTCTGGAAACACCATATATTTT. Amino acid sequence: CASSFEEGLYPSGNTIYF.

The chain is built from TRBV7-7 and TRBJ2-5; the match to TRBD1 covers 9 bases. V lost 3 bases, J lost 4 bases, and 3 bases stayed unmatched. CDR1 SSHAT and CDR2 FNYEAQ come from the germline V gene (reference sequence). The CDR3 runs to 14 residues. CDR3 amino acids: CASSLTGGLETQYF. The CDR3 bases are TGTGCCAGCAGCTTGACAGGGGGGTTAGAGACCCAGTACTTC. Full variable domain (rest looked up from reference TRBV7-7 and TRBJ2-5): GAGVSQSPRYKVTKRGQDVTLRCDPISSHATLYWYQQALGQGPEFLTYFNYEAQPDKSGLPSDRFSAERPEGSISTLTIQRTEQRDSAMYRCASSLTGGLETQYFGPGTRLLVL.

This chain links TRBV10-3 with TRBJ1-2; no definite D call. Germline-derived CDR1 and CDR2 are ENHRY and SYGVKD. Trimming removed 10 bases at V and 8 bases at J, with 14 bases between. The CDR3 is 11 amino acids. The CDR3 here is CATWASEGYTF. Written as DNA, the CDR3 is TGTGCCACGTGGGCCAGTGAGGGCTACACCTTC.

The table lists this clone with a few counts. V and J are TRBV30 and TRBJ2-5; no firm D call. The CDR3 runs to 14 residues. The V gene's germline CDR1 is GTSNPN and CDR2 SVGIG (reference sequence). Trimming removed 0 bases at V and 4 bases at J, with 12 bases between. The CDR3 is CAWSVLGNGETQYF. CDR3 nucleotides: TGTGCCTGGAGTGTCTTAGGGAATGGAGAGACCCAGTACTTC.

V usage is TRBV30 and J usage is TRBJ1-6; the D is unclear. The CDR3 is 14 residues long. Germline lookup yields CDR1 GTSNPN and CDR2 SVGIG (reference sequence). V was cut by 8 bases and J by 0 bases, with 11 bases left in between. In nucleotides, the CDR3 is TGTGCCCTGGACCTGAGCTCCTATAATTCACCCCTCCACTTT. Amino acid sequence: CALDLSSYNSPLHF. Full variable domain (missing parts from reference TRBV30 and TRBJ1-6): SQTIHQWPATLVQPVGSPLSLECTVEGTSNPNLYWYRQAAGRGLQLLFYSVGIGQISSEVPQNLSASRPQDRQFILSSKKLLLSDSGFYLCALDLSSYNSPLHFGNGTRLTVT.